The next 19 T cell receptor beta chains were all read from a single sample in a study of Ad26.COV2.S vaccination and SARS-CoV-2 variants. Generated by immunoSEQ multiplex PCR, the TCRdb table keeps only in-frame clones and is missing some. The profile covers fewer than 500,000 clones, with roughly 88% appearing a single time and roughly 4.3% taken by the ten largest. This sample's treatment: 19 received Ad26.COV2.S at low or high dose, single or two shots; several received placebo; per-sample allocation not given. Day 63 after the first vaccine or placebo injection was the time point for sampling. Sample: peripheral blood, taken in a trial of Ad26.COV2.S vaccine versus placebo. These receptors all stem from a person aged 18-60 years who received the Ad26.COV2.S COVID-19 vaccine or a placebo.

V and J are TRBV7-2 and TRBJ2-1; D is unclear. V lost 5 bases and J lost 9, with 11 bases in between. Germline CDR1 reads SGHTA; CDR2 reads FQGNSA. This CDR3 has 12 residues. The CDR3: CASSTFVGEQFF. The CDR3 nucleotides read TGTGCCAGCAGCACTTTCGTGGGTGAGCAGTTCTTC.

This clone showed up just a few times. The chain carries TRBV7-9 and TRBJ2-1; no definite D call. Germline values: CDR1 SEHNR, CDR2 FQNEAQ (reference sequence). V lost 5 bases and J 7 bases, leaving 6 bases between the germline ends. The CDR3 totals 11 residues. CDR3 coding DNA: TGTGCCAGCAGCCCCGCTAATGAGCAGTTCTTC. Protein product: CASSPANEQFF.

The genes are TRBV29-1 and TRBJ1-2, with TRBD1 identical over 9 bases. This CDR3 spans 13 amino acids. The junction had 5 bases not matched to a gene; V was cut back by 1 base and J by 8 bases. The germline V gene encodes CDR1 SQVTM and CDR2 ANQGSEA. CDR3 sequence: CSVEAGQGTGYTF. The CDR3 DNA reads TGCAGCGTTGAAGCCGGACAGGGGACCGGCTACACCTTC.

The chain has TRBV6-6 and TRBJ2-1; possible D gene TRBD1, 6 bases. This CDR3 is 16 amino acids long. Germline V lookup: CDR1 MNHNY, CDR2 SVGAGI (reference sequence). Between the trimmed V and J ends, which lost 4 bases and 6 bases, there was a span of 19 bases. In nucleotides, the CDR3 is TGTGCCAGCAGTTTGGGGGCGGCCCGCACCCTCAATGAGCAGTTCTTC. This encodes CASSLGAARTLNEQFF.

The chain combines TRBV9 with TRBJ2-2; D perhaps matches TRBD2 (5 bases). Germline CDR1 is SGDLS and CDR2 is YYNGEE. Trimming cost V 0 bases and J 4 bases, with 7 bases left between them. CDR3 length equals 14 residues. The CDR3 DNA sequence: TGTGCCAGCAGCGTAGCGGGGTCCACCGGGGAGCTGTTTTTT. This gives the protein CASSVAGSTGELFF.

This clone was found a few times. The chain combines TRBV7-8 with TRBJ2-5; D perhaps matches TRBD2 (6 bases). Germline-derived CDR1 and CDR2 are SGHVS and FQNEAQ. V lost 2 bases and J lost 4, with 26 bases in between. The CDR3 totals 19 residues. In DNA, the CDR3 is TGTGCCAGCAGCTTATATCGACTGACTAGAAGGGCATCAAGAGAGACCCAGTACTTC. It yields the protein CASSLYRLTRRASRETQYF.

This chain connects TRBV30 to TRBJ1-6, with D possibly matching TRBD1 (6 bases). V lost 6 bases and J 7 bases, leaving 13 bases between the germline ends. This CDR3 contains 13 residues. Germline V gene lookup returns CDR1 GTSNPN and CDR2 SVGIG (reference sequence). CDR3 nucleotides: TGTGCCTGCAGGGGTTCAGAGAATTCACCCCTCCACTTT. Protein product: CACRGSENSPLHF.

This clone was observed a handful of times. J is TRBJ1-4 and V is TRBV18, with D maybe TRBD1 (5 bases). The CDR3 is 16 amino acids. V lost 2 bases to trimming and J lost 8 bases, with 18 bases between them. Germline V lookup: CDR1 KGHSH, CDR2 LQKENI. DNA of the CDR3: TGTGCCAGCTCACCAGAGGGGCACCAACTCCAGGAAAAACTGTTTTTT. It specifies CASSPEGHQLQEKLFF.

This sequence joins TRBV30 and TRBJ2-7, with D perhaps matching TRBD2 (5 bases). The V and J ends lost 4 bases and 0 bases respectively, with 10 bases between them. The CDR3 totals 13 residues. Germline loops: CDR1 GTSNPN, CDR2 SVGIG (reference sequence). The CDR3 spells CAWTGIASYEQYF. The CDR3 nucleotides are TGTGCCTGGACCGGGATCGCCTCCTACGAGCAGTACTTC.

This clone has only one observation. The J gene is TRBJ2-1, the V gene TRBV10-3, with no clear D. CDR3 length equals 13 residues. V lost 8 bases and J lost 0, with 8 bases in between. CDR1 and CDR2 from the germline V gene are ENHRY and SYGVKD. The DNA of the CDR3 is TGTGCCATCGCCAGTGGCTCCTACAATGAGCAGTTCTTC. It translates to CAIASGSYNEQFF.

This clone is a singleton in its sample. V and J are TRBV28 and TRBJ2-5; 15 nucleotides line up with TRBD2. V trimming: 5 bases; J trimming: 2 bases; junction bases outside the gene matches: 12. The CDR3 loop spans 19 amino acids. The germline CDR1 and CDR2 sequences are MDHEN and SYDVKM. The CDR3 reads CASSRHPRTSGRVQETQYF. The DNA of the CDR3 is TGTGCCAGCAGTCGCCACCCCAGGACTAGCGGGAGGGTACAAGAGACCCAGTACTTC.

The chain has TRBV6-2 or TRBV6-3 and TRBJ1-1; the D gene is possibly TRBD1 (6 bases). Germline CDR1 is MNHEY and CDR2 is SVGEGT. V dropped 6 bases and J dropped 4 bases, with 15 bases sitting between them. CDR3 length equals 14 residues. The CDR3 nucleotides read TGTGCCAGCAGCCGGAGGGGGAGTGTCACTGAAGCTTTCTTT. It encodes CASSRRGSVTEAFF.

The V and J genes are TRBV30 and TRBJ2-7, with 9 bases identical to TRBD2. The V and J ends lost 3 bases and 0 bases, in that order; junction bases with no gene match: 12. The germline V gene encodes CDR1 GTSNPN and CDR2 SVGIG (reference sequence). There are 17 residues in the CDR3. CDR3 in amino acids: CAWSPRGAGGSSYEQYF. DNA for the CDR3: TGTGCCTGGAGCCCTCGAGGTGCGGGAGGGAGCTCCTACGAGCAGTACTTC.

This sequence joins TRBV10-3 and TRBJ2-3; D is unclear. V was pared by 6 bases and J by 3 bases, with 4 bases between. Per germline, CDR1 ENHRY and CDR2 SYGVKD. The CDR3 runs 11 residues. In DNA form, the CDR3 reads TGTGCCATCAGGGAGACAGATACGCAGTATTTT. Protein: CAIRETDTQYF.

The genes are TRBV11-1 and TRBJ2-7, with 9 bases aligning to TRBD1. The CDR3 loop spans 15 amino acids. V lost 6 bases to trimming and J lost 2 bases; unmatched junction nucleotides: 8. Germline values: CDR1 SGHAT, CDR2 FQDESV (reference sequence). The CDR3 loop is CASSPGQGYTYEQYF. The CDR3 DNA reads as TGTGCCAGCAGTCCGGGACAGGGCTATACCTACGAGCAGTACTTC.

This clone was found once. The CDR3 DNA follows: TGTGCCTCTCGACTAGCGGGTTTCTCTGATACGCAGTATTTT. Translation: CASRLAGFSDTQYF. The chain carries TRBV27 and TRBJ2-3, with 10 bases lining up with TRBD2. This CDR3 contains 14 residues. V was pared by 11 bases and J by 6 bases, with 11 bases of the junction left unmatched. Germline CDR1 and CDR2: MNHEY and SMNVEV (reference sequence).

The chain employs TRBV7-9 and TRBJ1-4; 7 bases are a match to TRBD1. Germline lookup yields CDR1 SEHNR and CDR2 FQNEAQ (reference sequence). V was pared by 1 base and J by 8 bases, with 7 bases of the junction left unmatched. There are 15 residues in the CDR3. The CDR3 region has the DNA TGTGCCAGCAGCTTAGTAGCACAGGGGTGGGAAAAACTGTTTTTT. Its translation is CASSLVAQGWEKLFF.

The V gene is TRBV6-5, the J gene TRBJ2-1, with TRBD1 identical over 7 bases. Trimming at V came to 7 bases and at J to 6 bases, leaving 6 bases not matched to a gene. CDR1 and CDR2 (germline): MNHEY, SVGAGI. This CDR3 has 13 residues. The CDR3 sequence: CASKTYRGNEQFF. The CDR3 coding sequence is TGTGCCAGCAAAACGTACAGGGGCAATGAGCAGTTCTTC.

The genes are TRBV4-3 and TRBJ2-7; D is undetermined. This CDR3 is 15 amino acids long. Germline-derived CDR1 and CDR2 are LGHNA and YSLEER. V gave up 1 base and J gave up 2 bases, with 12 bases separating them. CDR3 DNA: TGCGCCAGCAGCCAAGTGGACGACCTAACCTACGAGCAGTACTTC. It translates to CASSQVDDLTYEQYF.